Included here is one TCR beta chain sequence, with context. Germline V gene sequence: CDR1 MDHEN, CDR2 SYDVKM. V lost 2 bases, J lost 2 bases, and 5 bases stayed unmatched. CDR3 length: 15 amino acids. The data originate from a study of cytomegalovirus exposure and HLA in healthy donors. The primer mix had 60 Vbeta and 13 Jbeta primers. TCRdb's copy holds only in-frame clones and misses some; the assay was immunoSEQ multiplex PCR. This specimen shows tens of thousands of clones; the ten leading clones hold approximately 15%. What was sequenced was PBMCs. The clonotype originates from a man aged 45-65 years in good health and CMV-seropositive. This rearrangement joins TRBV28 to TRBJ2-7; 8 bases agree with TRBD2. Written as DNA, the CDR3 is TGTGCCAGCAGTTTAGTCCCAGCGGGGGCCTACGAGCAGTACTTC. It specifies CASSLVPAGAYEQYF.